This T cell receptor (beta chain) comes out of a study of neurological immune-mediated disorders. MiXCR, run by TCRdb on the 5' RACE reads, gives a single entry per CDR3 protein. The sample shows approximately 85,000 distinct CDR3 sequences, under 15% of them seen only once. Overall study findings and caveats: Patients with HTLV-1-associated myelopathy showed the most TCR clonal expansion. Those with multiple sclerosis showed the least, falling below healthy controls.

The sample holds many counts of this clonotype. Its target is not known. Time point: longitudinal time-point 2. The unsorted libraries originated from 2 million PBMCs that had been stored at -80 C. This TCR was recovered from a female donor with HTLV-1-associated myelopathy (HAM/TSP). Sequencing was performed on PBMCs.

The CDR3 spells CASTGRYQVGYTF. The DNA for the CDR3 is TGTGCCAGCACCGGGAGGTATCAAGTCGGCTACACCTTC. This chain uses TRBV7-9 with TRBJ1-2; D gene uncertain. Per the germline V gene, CDR1 is SEHNR and CDR2 is FQNEAQ (reference sequence). V lost 7 bases and J 8 bases, leaving 17 bases between the germline ends. The CDR3 length is 13 residues. The full variable domain, rest sourced from reference TRBV7-9 and TRBJ1-2, is DTGVSQNPRHKITKRGQNVTFRCDPISEHNRLYWYRQTLGQGPEFLTYFQNEAQLEKSRLLSDRFSAERPKGSFSTLEIQRTEQGDSAMYLCASTGRYQVGYTFGSGTRLTVV.